Following are 15 T cell receptor beta chains from one sample sequenced in a study of blood T cell repertoires in COVID-19. Assay: immunoSEQ multiplex PCR; the TCRdb copy retains only in-frame clones and omits some. This sample has fewer than 200,000 clones, with around 84% found just once. Sequencing used peripheral blood. These receptors were collected from a woman aged 55-69 years with COVID-19, enrolled during active disease.

CDR3 coding DNA: TGTGCCTGGAGCGTAGTACTCGCGAACACCGGGGAGCTGTTTTTT. Protein sequence: CAWSVVLANTGELFF. This chain joins TRBV30 and TRBJ2-2; no definite D call. Trimming shortened V by 3 bases and J by 0 bases, and 11 bases separated the two germline ends. Germline values: CDR1 GTSNPN, CDR2 SVGIG (reference sequence). The CDR3 runs 15 residues.

The chain couples TRBV5-5 to TRBJ1-2; no reliable D call. V was trimmed by 0 bases and J by 0 bases, leaving 9 bases between them. This CDR3 is 15 amino acids long. Germline V CDR1 and CDR2: SGHKS, YYEKEE (reference sequence). CDR3 in amino acids: CASSLVELANYGYTF. CDR3 nucleotides: TGTGCCAGCAGCTTGGTAGAGTTGGCTAACTATGGCTACACCTTC.

The chain joins TRBV27 to TRBJ2-7; 12 nucleotides line up with TRBD2. Germline CDR1 reads MNHEY; CDR2 reads SMNVEV (reference sequence). The CDR3 is made up of 15 amino acids. V shed 5 bases, J shed 3 bases, and the junction held 5 bases outside the gene matches. CDR3 amino acids: CASSILTSGSYEQYF. As DNA, the CDR3 is TGTGCCAGCAGTATACTGACTAGCGGGAGCTACGAGCAGTACTTC.

This chain joins TRBV24-1 and TRBJ2-5; 10 nucleotides match TRBD2. V gave up 0 bases and J gave up 5 bases; unmatched junction bases: 11. This CDR3 is built from 18 residues. CDR1 and CDR2 (germline): KGHDR, SFDVKD. In DNA, the CDR3 is TGTGCCACCAGTGATTTGCAGGATGGACTAGCGGCTTCGGAGACCCAGTACTTC. Its translation is CATSDLQDGLAASETQYF.

This clone was detected a few times. The chain links TRBV11-3 to TRBJ2-3, with a weak D call TRBD2 (5 bases). Germline CDR1 reads SGHNT; CDR2 reads YENEEA. V lost 0 bases, J lost 1 base, and 8 bases lay in between. This CDR3 has 15 residues. In DNA, the CDR3 is TGTGCCAGCAGCTTAGATGGGAGCCGCACAGATACGCAGTATTTT. Protein product: CASSLDGSRTDTQYF.

This rearrangement joins TRBV3-1 (or the pseudogene TRBV3-2) to TRBJ2-5, with D unclear. Germline CDR1 reads LGHDT; CDR2 reads YNNKEL (reference sequence). Trimming removed 5 bases from V and 2 bases from J, with 18 bases in between. The CDR3 totals 16 residues. In DNA form, the CDR3 reads TGTGCCAGCAGCTCAACTCCCCGCCAGGTTCAAGAGACCCAGTACTTC. Translating it yields CASSSTPRQVQETQYF.

This chain links TRBV29-1 with TRBJ1-3, with a weak D call TRBD1 (5 bases). The CDR3 contains 16 residues. V lost 4 bases to trimming and J lost 4 bases, with 20 bases between them. Germline V gene data show CDR1 as SQVTM and CDR2 as ANQGSEA. CDR3 coding DNA: TGCAGCGTTGGCCTGGGGACTGGCGCCCGGGGAAACACCATATATTTT. This gives the protein CSVGLGTGARGNTIYF.

V usage is TRBV6-5 and J usage is TRBJ1-2; D may be TRBD1 (5 bases). This CDR3 is 13 amino acids long. CDR1 is MNHEY and CDR2 is SVGAGI in the germline V gene. Trimming left V 9 bases short and J 0 bases short, with 11 bases between. Here the CDR3 DNA reads TGTGCCAGTGTACAGGATCCTAACTATGGCTACACCTTC. This gives the protein CASVQDPNYGYTF.

This chain uses TRBV7-9 with TRBJ2-1; 14 bases map to TRBD2. Germline CDR1 reads SEHNR; CDR2 reads FQNEAQ (reference sequence). The CDR3 contains 16 residues. J lost 9 bases, V lost 4 bases, and 8 bases had no gene match. The CDR3 nucleotides read TGTGCCAGCAGCTCATCGGGACTAGCGGGAGCGATTGAGCAGTTCTTC. It codes for CASSSSGLAGAIEQFF.

V gene TRBV18 combines with J gene TRBJ1-2, with D tentatively TRBD1 (5 bases). V shed 6 bases and J shed 8 bases, with 16 bases lying between them. Germline V CDR1 and CDR2: KGHSH, LQKENI. The CDR3 length is 13 residues. The CDR3 protein is CASSPQGGEGYTF. CDR3 sequence (DNA): TGTGCCAGCTCTCCCCAGGGTGGTGAAGGCTACACCTTC.

V gene TRBV27 combines with J gene TRBJ2-1, with 9 bases identical to TRBD2. The V gene end was trimmed by 5 bases and the J gene end by 6 bases; junction bases not matched to a gene: 8. Germline CDR1 MNHEY, CDR2 SMNVEV (reference sequence). This CDR3 spans 15 amino acids. The CDR3 nucleotides read TGTGCCAGCAGTATTACTCGCGGGGGGGCCAATGAGCAGTTCTTC. This gives the protein CASSITRGGANEQFF.

The chain employs TRBV19 and TRBJ1-3; 7 nucleotides agree with TRBD1. The V gene's germline CDR1 is LNHDA and CDR2 SQIVND (reference sequence). This CDR3 spans 13 amino acids. Losses at the gene ends were 5 bases for V and 4 bases for J; bases not matched to a gene: 2. Here the CDR3 reads CASSPGQGNTIYF. DNA of the CDR3: TGTGCCAGTAGTCCGGGACAGGGAAACACCATATATTTT. Using reference TRBV19 and TRBJ1-3 for the parts outside the CDR3, the full variable domain is DGGITQSPKYLFRKEGQNVTLSCEQNLNHDAMYWYRQDPGQGLRLIYYSQIVNDFQKGDIAEGYSVSREKKESFPLTVTSAQKNPTAFYLCASSPGQGNTIYFGEGSWLTVV.

This sequence joins TRBV6-5 and TRBJ1-1; weak D call: TRBD1 (5 bases). The CDR3 is 14 amino acids. Germline V gives CDR1 MNHEY, CDR2 SVGAGI. Deletions cut 9 bases from V and 2 bases from J, with 16 bases between. CDR3 nucleotide sequence: TGTGCCAGTACAAACCAGGGACTTAACACTGAAGCTTTCTTT. Translating gives CASTNQGLNTEAFF.

The genes are TRBV19 and TRBJ1-4; 7 nucleotides align to TRBD1. The CDR3 has 15 residues. V lost 3 bases and J lost 8; bases outside the gene matches: 9. The germline CDR1 and CDR2 sequences are LNHDA and SQIVND (reference sequence). CDR3 residues: CASSMGTQGEEKLFF. DNA for the CDR3: TGTGCCAGTAGTATGGGGACCCAGGGGGAAGAAAAACTGTTTTTT. Supplemented by reference TRBV19 and TRBJ1-4, the full variable domain reads DGGITQSPKYLFRKEGQNVTLSCEQNLNHDAMYWYRQDPGQGLRLIYYSQIVNDFQKGDIAEGYSVSREKKESFPLTVTSAQKNPTAFYLCASSMGTQGEEKLFFGSGTQLSVL.

V and J are TRBV6-6 and TRBJ1-5, with 8 bases lining up with TRBD1. The CDR3 has 13 residues. CDR1 MNHNY and CDR2 SVGAGI come from the germline V gene (reference sequence). Trimming cost V 10 bases and J 2 bases; bases outside gene matches: 4. The CDR3 DNA reads TGTGCCATTGAGGACAGGGGCAATCAGCCCCAGCATTTT. This sequence encodes CAIEDRGNQPQHF.